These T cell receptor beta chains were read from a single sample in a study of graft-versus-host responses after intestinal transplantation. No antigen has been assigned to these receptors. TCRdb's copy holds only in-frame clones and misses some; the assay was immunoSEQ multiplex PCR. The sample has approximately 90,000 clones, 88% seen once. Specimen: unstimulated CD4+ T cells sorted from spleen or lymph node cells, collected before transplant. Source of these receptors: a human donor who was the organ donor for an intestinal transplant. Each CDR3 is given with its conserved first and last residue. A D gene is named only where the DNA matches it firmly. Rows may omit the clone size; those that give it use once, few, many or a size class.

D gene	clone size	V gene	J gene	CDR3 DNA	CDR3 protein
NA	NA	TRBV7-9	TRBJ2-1	TGTGCCAGCAGCTCCACTAGGTACAATGAGCAGTTCTTC	CASSSTRYNEQFF
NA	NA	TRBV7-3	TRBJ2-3	TGTGCCAGCAGCCCTATGGGGCAGGGTTCAGATACGCAGTATTTT	CASSPMGQGSDTQYF
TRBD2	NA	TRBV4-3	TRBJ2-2	TGCGCCAGCAGCCAAATGACTGGGGGGGAGTTCACCGGGGAGCTGTTTTTT	CASSQMTGGEFTGELFF
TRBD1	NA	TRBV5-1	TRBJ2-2	TGCGCCAGCAGCTTTGAGGGGGCGCGAACCGGGGAGCTGTTTTTT	CASSFEGARTGELFF
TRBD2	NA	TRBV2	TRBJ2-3	TGTGCCAGCAGTGTGGGGTGGGGGGGAGGCACAGATACGCAGTATTTT	CASSVGWGGGTDTQYF
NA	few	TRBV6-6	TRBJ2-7	TGTGCCACCTCGGAGAGCTCCTACGAGCAGTACTTC	CATSESSYEQYF
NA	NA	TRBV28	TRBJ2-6	TGTGCCAGCAGCCAAAACGGCAGGGGGGCCTCTGGGGCCAACGTCCTGACTTTC	CASSQNGRGASGANVLTF
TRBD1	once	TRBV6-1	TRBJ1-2	TGTGCCAGCAGCCTAACAGGGGATCTATGGGGCTACACCTTC	CASSLTGDLWGYTF
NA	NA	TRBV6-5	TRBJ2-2	TGTGCCAGCAGTTACTCGATCCGAGGGAACACCGGGGAGCTGTTTTTT	CASSYSIRGNTGELFF
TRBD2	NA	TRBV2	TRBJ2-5	TGTGCCAGCAGACCGACTAGCGTGAGGGAGACCCAGTACTTC	CASRPTSVRETQYF
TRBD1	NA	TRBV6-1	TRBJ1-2	TGTGCCAGCAGCGGATTACCGGGACAGCCCTATGGCTACACCTTC	CASSGLPGQPYGYTF
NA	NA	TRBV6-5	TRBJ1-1	TGTGCCAGCAGCCCATTTCGGGGGTATAGCACTGAAGCTTTCTTT	CASSPFRGYSTEAFF
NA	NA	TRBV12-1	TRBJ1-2	TGTGCCCCCACGATCGTGGGAGGCTATGGCTACACCTTC	CAPTIVGGYGYTF
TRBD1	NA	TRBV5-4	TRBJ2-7	TGTGCCAGCAGCGGGGGACAGGGACCCTACGAGCAGTACTTC	CASSGGQGPYEQYF
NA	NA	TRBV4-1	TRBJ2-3	TGCGCCAGCAGCCAAGACGGGCTGGGGGGGGCTCAGGATACGCAGTATTTT	CASSQDGLGGAQDTQYF
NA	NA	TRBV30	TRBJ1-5	TGTGCCTGGAGTCTCGGGGGGTCGCGCAATCAGCCCCAGCATTTT	CAWSLGGSRNQPQHF
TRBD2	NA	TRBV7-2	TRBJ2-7	TGTGCCAGCAGCTTAGCGCCAGCGGGAGGTTACGAGCAGTACTTC	CASSLAPAGGYEQYF
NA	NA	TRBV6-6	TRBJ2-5	TGTGCCAGCAGTTATCTAAGCGGTCAAGAGACCCAGTACTTC	CASSYLSGQETQYF
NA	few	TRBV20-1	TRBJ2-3	TGCAGCGGTTCGAATACGCAGTATTTT	CSGSNTQYF
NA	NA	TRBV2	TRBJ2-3	TGTGCCAGCGCCAGTCAGGGTTTCACAGATACGCAGTATTTT	CASASQGFTDTQYF
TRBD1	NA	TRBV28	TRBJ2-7	TGTGCCATCAGGACAGGGGGCTACGAGCAGTACTTC	CAIRTGGYEQYF
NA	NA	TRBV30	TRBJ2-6	TGTGCCTGGAGGACGACAGTCTTTGGGGCCAACGTCCTGACTTTC	CAWRTTVFGANVLTF
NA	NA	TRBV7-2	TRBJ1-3	TGTGCCAGCAGCTTACAGACAGGTGGAAACACCATATATTTT	CASSLQTGGNTIYF
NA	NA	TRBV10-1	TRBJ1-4	TGCGCCAGCAGTGAATGGGGGGACTGTCTGTTTTTT	CASSEWGDCLFF
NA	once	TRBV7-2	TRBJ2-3	TGTGCCAGCAGCTCCCAGGGGGGTCGAGAGTATTTT	CASSSQGGREYF
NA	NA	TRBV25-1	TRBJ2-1	TGTGCCAGCAGTGAAAGCGGCAAGAGCTCCTACAATGAGCAGTTCTTC	CASSESGKSSYNEQFF
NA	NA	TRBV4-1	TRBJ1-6	TGCGCCAGCAGCCAAGAGAGAGCGGATTCGGCCAGCTCCTATAATTCACCCCTCCACTTT	CASSQERADSASSYNSPLHF
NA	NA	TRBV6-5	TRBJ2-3	TGTGCCAGCAGTTACTCTCTATCGGATACGCAGTATTTT	CASSYSLSDTQYF
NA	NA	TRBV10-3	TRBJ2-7	TGTGCCATCAGTGAGTCGAGGCTCTTCTCCTACGAGCAGTACTTC	CAISESRLFSYEQYF
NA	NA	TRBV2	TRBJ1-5	TGTGCCAGCAGTGTGGAGGGCGGCCAGCCCCAGCATTTT	CASSVEGGQPQHF
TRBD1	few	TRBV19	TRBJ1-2	TGTGCCAGTAGCGATCCGGGACAGGATTTCTATGGCTACACCTTC	CASSDPGQDFYGYTF
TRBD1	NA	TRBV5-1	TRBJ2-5	TGCGCCAGCAGCTTCTCTAAGGGGGCAGGAGAGACCCAGTACTTC	CASSFSKGAGETQYF
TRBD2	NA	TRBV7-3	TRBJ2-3	TGTGCCAGCAGCCCGGGGACTAGCGTATCAAGCCCAGATACGCAGTATTTT	CASSPGTSVSSPDTQYF
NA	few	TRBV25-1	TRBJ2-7	TGTGCCAGCAGTGGAGGATACGAGCAGTACTTC	CASSGGYEQYF
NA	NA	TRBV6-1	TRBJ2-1	TGTGCCAGCAGTCCCGACTATGGAGCTGGCCAGTTCTTC	CASSPDYGAGQFF
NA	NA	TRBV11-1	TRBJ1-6	TGTGCCAGCAGCTTAGTTCCCGGGGGTCGTCAATCACCCCTCCACTTT	CASSLVPGGRQSPLHF
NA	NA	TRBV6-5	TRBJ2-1	TGTGCCAGCAGTCCTCGTCTAGCAGGCTACAATGAGCAGTTCTTC	CASSPRLAGYNEQFF
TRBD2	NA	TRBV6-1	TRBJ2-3	TGTGCCAGCAGTATGACTAGCGGCACAGATACGCAGTATTTT	CASSMTSGTDTQYF
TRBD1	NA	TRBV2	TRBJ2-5	TGTGCCAGCTCTGCAGGGGGCTTTCGAGAGACCCAGTACTTC	CASSAGGFRETQYF
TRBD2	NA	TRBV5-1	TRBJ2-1	TGCGCCAGCAGCTTGTATAGCGGGGGGTACAATGAGCAGTTCTTC	CASSLYSGGYNEQFF
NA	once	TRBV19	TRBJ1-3	TGTGCCAGTACCTGGACTTTAACGGGAAACACCATATATTTT	CASTWTLTGNTIYF
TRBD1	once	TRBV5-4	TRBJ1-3	TGTGCCAGCAGCCTCAGGGGGCCTTACTCTGGAAACACCATATATTTT	CASSLRGPYSGNTIYF
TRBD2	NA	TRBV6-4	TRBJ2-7	TGTGCCAGCAGTGATGGGGCTAGCGGGAGTGGGCACGAGCAGTACTTC	CASSDGASGSGHEQYF
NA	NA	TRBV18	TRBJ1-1	TGTGCCAGCTCACCTAACGCTAGGGGTCAGAACACTGAAGCTTTCTTT	CASSPNARGQNTEAFF
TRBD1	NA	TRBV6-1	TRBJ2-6	TGTGCCAGCAGTGAAGACAGGGGGGCGAGAACTGGGGCCAACGTCCTGACTTTC	CASSEDRGARTGANVLTF
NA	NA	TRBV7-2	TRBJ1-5	TGTGCCAGCAGCTTACAACCGGGAGTCCCCCAGCATTTT	CASSLQPGVPQHF
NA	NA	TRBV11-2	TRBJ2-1	TGTGCCAGCAGCTTTGCGGGAAACTCCTACAATGAGCAGTTCTTC	CASSFAGNSYNEQFF
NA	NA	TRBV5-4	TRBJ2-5	TGTGCCAGCACAACCGGGACCCGGGGGGAGACCCAGTACTTC	CASTTGTRGETQYF
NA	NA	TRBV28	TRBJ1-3	TGTGCCAGCAGTCTTGTGGGGGGTTCTGGAAACACCATATATTTT	CASSLVGGSGNTIYF
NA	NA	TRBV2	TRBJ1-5	TGTGCCGACTCCCAAGGAGAGAATCAGCCCCAGCATTTT	CADSQGENQPQHF
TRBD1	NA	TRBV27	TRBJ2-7	TGTGCCAGCAGTATGGGCAGGGGGCCCTACGAGCAGTACTTC	CASSMGRGPYEQYF
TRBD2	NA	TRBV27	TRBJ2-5	TGTGCCAGCAGGCGGAACGGGAGGGAGACCCAGTACTTC	CASRRNGRETQYF
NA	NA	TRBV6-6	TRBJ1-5	TGTGCCAGCAGAGAAAGGGTGGGGGGTAGCAATCAGCCCCAGCATTTT	CASRERVGGSNQPQHF